These 15 T cell receptor beta chains came from one sample sequenced in a study of T cell repertoires in cytomegalovirus infection. TCRdb reprocessed the reads with MiXCR, giving one entry per CDR3 protein. The data show around 490,000 distinct CDR3 sequences, with 26% seen just once and less than 15% held by the top ten. The material sequenced was PBMCs. The receptors here all came from a human donor in good health (CMV status not recorded). Some clones in this sample may be carry-over from other donors' samples.

V is TRBV7-2 and J is TRBJ2-3; 9 bases match TRBD2. Germline loops: CDR1 SGHTA, CDR2 FQGNSA. V was clipped by 3 bases and J by 5 bases; unmatched bases: 3. The CDR3 is made up of 14 amino acids. CDR3 sequence (DNA): TGTGCCAGCAGCTTTAGCGGGAGAGGAGATACGCAGTATTTT. Protein: CASSFSGRGDTQYF.

Details on this clonotype: This may be a read error, as it is one base from a much larger clone. The rearrangement links TRBV7-8 to TRBJ1-5; D gene unclear. The CDR3 runs 15 residues. Germline assignment: CDR1 SGHVS and CDR2 FQNEAQ. The CDR3 region has the DNA TGTGTCAGCAGCTTAGAGTTACAGCCAAATCAGCCCCAGCATTTT. It yields the protein CVSSLELQPNQPQHF.

This clonotype was observed a few times. V is TRBV27 and J is TRBJ2-7, with D perhaps given as TRBD1 or TRBD2 (6 bases each). The CDR3 has 16 residues. Germline lookup yields CDR1 MNHEY and CDR2 SMNVEV (reference sequence). V shed 0 bases and J shed 1 base, with 13 bases lying between them. Here the CDR3 reads CASSLSEGTMSYEQYF. DNA for the CDR3: TGTGCCAGCAGTTTATCGGAGGGGACAATGTCCTACGAGCAGTACTTC.

The V gene is TRBV12-3 or TRBV12-4, the J gene TRBJ2-1; 8 nucleotides agree with TRBD2. The CDR3 is 15 residues long. V trimming: 3 bases; J trimming: 2 bases; junction bases outside the gene matches: 3. The CDR3, as DNA: TGTGCCAGCAGTTTCTCGCGGGAGGCCTACAATGAGCAGTTCTTC. Protein: CASSFSREAYNEQFF.

This clonotype has just a few counts. V gene TRBV24-1 combines with J gene TRBJ1-5, with D unresolved. The V end lost 1 base, the J end lost 1 base, and 4 bases lay between the germline ends. Germline V CDR1 and CDR2: KGHDR, SFDVKD. This CDR3 spans 14 amino acids. DNA of the CDR3: TGTGCCACCAGTGATTTTTCAAGCAATCAGCCCCAGCATTTT. This sequence encodes CATSDFSSNQPQHF.

The V and J genes are TRBV10-2 and TRBJ2-2; 15 bases are a match to TRBD2. The CDR3 is 19 residues long. Unmatched junction bases numbered 12, after V lost 6 bases and J lost 4 bases. In germline, CDR1 is WSHSY, CDR2 SAAADI. This CDR3 is CASSTGLAGGKKITGELFF. DNA for the CDR3: TGCGCCAGCAGCACAGGACTAGCGGGAGGGAAAAAAATCACCGGGGAGCTGTTTTTT.

This clonotype appeared a single time. This chain uses TRBV28 with TRBJ2-7; D not resolved. The CDR3 is made up of 12 amino acids. CDR1 and CDR2 from the germline V gene are MDHEN and SYDVKM. V lost 7 bases, J lost 3 bases, and 10 bases lay in between. CDR3 loop: CASNILNYEQYF. CDR3 coding DNA: TGTGCCAGCAATATCCTGAACTACGAGCAGTACTTC.

This sequence joins TRBV28 and TRBJ1-2, with D possibly being TRBD1 (6 bases). CDR3 length: 17 residues. Germline V gene sequence: CDR1 MDHEN, CDR2 SYDVKM. V lost 6 bases to trimming and J lost 4 bases, with 24 bases between them. CDR3 protein: CASSLLDDRIRFYGYTF. The CDR3 region has the DNA TGTGCCAGCAGCCTCCTTGACGACAGGATTCGCTTCTATGGCTACACCTTC.

This clonotype was detected only once. The chain carries TRBV7-6 and TRBJ2-5, with D possibly being TRBD1 (5 bases). Trimming took off 1 base at V and 5 bases at J, with 11 bases between the two ends. The CDR3 covers 14 residues. Germline CDR1 and CDR2: SGHVS and FNYEAQ. CDR3 protein: CASSLDGARETQYF. The CDR3 DNA is TGTGCCAGCAGCTTAGATGGGGCCAGGGAGACCCAGTACTTC.

The V gene is TRBV30, the J gene TRBJ1-1, with TRBD1 identical over 9 bases. V lost 2 bases, J lost 2 bases, and 6 bases stayed unmatched. The CDR3 loop spans 15 amino acids. Germline-derived CDR1 and CDR2 are GTSNPN and SVGIG (reference sequence). This chain's CDR3 is CAWSLWTGANTEAFF. The CDR3 DNA sequence: TGTGCCTGGAGTCTGTGGACAGGGGCTAACACTGAAGCTTTCTTT.

This chain connects TRBV7-2 to TRBJ1-4; tentative D call: TRBD1 (6 bases). Trimming stripped 5 bases from V and 4 bases from J, with 17 bases between. The CDR3 is 16 residues long. The germline V gene encodes CDR1 SGHTA and CDR2 FQGNSA. CDR3 nucleotide sequence: TGTGCCAGCAGCCCTCACGGACAGAGCAGTAATGAAAAACTGTTTTTT. This gives the protein CASSPHGQSSNEKLFF. Based on the CDR3 plus reference TRBV7-2 and TRBJ1-4, the full variable domain is GAGVSQSPSNKVTEKGKDVELRCDPISGHTALYWYRQSLGQGLEFLIYFQGNSAPDKSGLPSDRFSAERTGGSVSTLTIQRTQQEDSAVYLCASSPHGQSSNEKLFFGSGTQLSVL.

This clonotype has just a few counts. The chain links TRBV19 to TRBJ1-5; no firm D call. Trimming removed 3 bases at V and 7 bases at J, with 13 bases between. The CDR3 spans 14 residues. The germline V gene encodes CDR1 LNHDA and CDR2 SQIVND (reference sequence). The CDR3 nucleotides are TGTGCCAGTAGTATTGTGGAGGTCCACCAGCCCCAGCATTTT. It codes for CASSIVEVHQPQHF.

The chain combines TRBV30 with TRBJ1-1, with no clear D. CDR3 length: 12 amino acids. Germline CDR1 is GTSNPN and CDR2 is SVGIG (reference sequence). The V and J ends lost 5 bases and 11 bases respectively, with 18 bases between them. CDR3 region: CAWAEKGVRAFF. The CDR3 DNA reads as TGTGCCTGGGCCGAAAAGGGCGTACGGGCTTTCTTT.

This clonotype was seen more than once but under ten times. The V and J genes are TRBV7-2 and TRBJ2-1; a possible D gene is TRBD2 (6 bases). The V end was cut by 4 bases, the J end by 8 bases, with 18 bases between. The CDR3 spans 15 residues. Looked up from germline, CDR1 is SGHTA and CDR2 is FQGNSA. CDR3 sequence reads: CASSSTIRGFDEQFF. The CDR3 nucleotides are TGTGCCAGCAGCTCCACGATCCGGGGGTTTGATGAGCAGTTCTTC. The variable domain in full, completed from reference TRBV7-2 and TRBJ2-1, reads GAGVSQSPSNKVTEKGKDVELRCDPISGHTALYWYRQSLGQGLEFLIYFQGNSAPDKSGLPSDRFSAERTGGSVSTLTIQRTQQEDSAVYLCASSSTIRGFDEQFFGPGTRLTVL.

The CDR3 DNA follows: TGTGCCAGCATTCACTTTCAACAGGTTCCGTTACCCTACGAGCAGTACGTC. This codes for CASIHFQQVPLPYEQYV. This chain connects TRBV6-5 to TRBJ2-7, with D possibly being TRBD1 (5 bases). Trimming shortened V by 7 bases and J by 2 bases, and 24 bases separated the two germline ends. CDR3 length: 17 residues. CDR1 is MNHEY and CDR2 is SVGAGI in the germline V gene.